This T cell receptor beta chain was sequenced during a study of blood T cell repertoires in COVID-19. Turning to the study itself: Some COVID-19 samples were acute and others convalescent; all came from the United States, Italy and Spain. Nucleic acid was either cDNA or gDNA, and it came from T cells, B-cell-depleted T cells, or PBMCs.

This CDR3 is 15 amino acids long. The V and J ends lost 0 bases and 5 bases respectively, with 17 bases between them. Germline values: CDR1 GTSNPN, CDR2 SVGIG (reference sequence). How the authors handled the data: Counts of nucleated cells, estimated from reference gene primer amplification, were obtained. Libraries were prepared by immunoSEQ multiplex PCR; TCRdb keeps only in-frame clonotypes and omits some of them. V and J calls and clone size come straight from that table; D and trimming were deduced from the DNA. The sample records roughly 72,000 clones, around 90% being singletons. The chain combines TRBV30 with TRBJ2-7; perhaps TRBD2 as D (7 bases). The source is a human donor in a cohort sampled during active COVID-19. Material: peripheral blood. The CDR3 DNA sequence: TGTGCCTGGAGTGTTGGGGGGGCGCGGGCCGACGAGCAGTACTTC. It translates to CAWSVGGARADEQYF.